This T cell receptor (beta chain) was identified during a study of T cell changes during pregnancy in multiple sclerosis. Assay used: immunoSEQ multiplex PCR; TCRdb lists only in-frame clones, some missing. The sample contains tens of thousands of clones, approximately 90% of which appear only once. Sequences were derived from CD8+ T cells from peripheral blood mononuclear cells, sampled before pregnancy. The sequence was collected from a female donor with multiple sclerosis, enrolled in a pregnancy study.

The CDR3: CASSPPGQARLVKLFF. The CDR3 bases are TGTGCCAGCAGTCCACCGGGACAGGCTCGATTGGTAAAACTGTTTTTT. V gene TRBV27 combines with J gene TRBJ1-4; the match to TRBD1 covers 8 bases. This CDR3 contains 16 residues. V dropped 5 bases and J dropped 10; count of bases not matched to a gene: 15. From germline, CDR1 is MNHEY and CDR2 SMNVEV (reference sequence).